This is a list of T cell receptor beta chains from one sample in a study of T-cell reconstitution after alpha-beta-depleted transplantation in children. TCRdb re-called the PCR reads with MiXCR, one entry per CDR3 protein. This sample has some 830,000 distinct CDR3 sequences, with approximately 15% found just once. This specimen consisted of PBMCs, mostly from graft donor cells, obtained 360 days after TCRalphabeta/CD19-depleted stem cell transplant. These receptors were taken from a male patient aged 5 to 17 who had a stem cell transplant for acute lymphoblastic leukemia, so the T cells may come from the graft donor. The CDR3 runs from the conserved cysteine through the conserved F or W. The order of the fields is clone size, D gene, J gene, CDR3 length, V gene, CDR3 protein, CDR3 DNA. D genes are given only for firm matches. The listing skips clone size in some rows; elsewhere it reads once, few, many or a size class.

size: .
D: .
J: TRBJ1-2
length: 11
V: TRBV30
CDR3: CAWSVHYGYTF
DNA: TGTGCCTGGAGTGTACACTATGGCTACACCTTC

size: few
D: .
J: TRBJ2-1
length: 14
V: TRBV19
CDR3: CASSIRETGNEQFF
DNA: TGTGCCAGTAGTATTCGGGAGACGGGCAATGAGCAGTTCTTC

size: few
D: .
J: TRBJ2-7
length: 12
V: TRBV20-1
CDR3: CSARVPSYEQYF
DNA: TGCAGTGCTAGAGTCCCCTCCTACGAGCAGTACTTC

size: many
D: TRBD1
J: TRBJ2-1
length: 17
V: TRBV4-2
CDR3: CASSQGKGPGQNNEQFF
DNA: TGTGCCAGCAGCCAAGGAAAGGGGCCGGGACAGAACAATGAGCAGTTCTTC

size: few
D: .
J: TRBJ2-7
length: 15
V: TRBV6-5
CDR3: CASSYSWSAVREQYF
DNA: TGTGCCAGCAGTTACTCGTGGAGTGCGGTGAGAGAGCAGTACTTC

size: few
D: .
J: TRBJ1-1
length: 14
V: TRBV5-1
CDR3: CASSLNTVNTEAFF
DNA: TGCGCCAGCAGCTTGAATACCGTGAACACTGAAGCTTTCTTT

size: .
D: .
J: TRBJ1-1
length: 16
V: TRBV5-6
CDR3: CASSPEPAHYNTEAFF
DNA: TGTGCCAGCAGCCCTGAACCAGCGCATTATAACACTGAAGCTTTCTTT

size: .
D: .
J: TRBJ1-2
length: 12
V: TRBV2
CDR3: CASSRVHYGYTF
DNA: TGTGCCAGCAGCAGGGTTCACTATGGCTACACCTTC

size: few
D: TRBD1
J: TRBJ2-4
length: 16
V: TRBV5-5
CDR3: CASSLGDSLAKNIQYF
DNA: TGTGCCAGCAGCTTGGGGGACAGTCTAGCCAAAAACATTCAGTACTTC

size: many
D: .
J: TRBJ1-1
length: 14
V: TRBV15
CDR3: CATSPKEGRTEAFF
DNA: TGTGCCACCAGCCCAAAGGAAGGGAGGACTGAAGCTTTCTTT

size: .
D: .
J: TRBJ2-7
length: 14
V: TRBV13
CDR3: CASSLFISENEQYF
DNA: TGTGCCAGCAGCTTATTTATTTCAGAAAACGAGCAGTACTTC

size: few
D: .
J: TRBJ2-3
length: 15
V: TRBV12-3/TRBV12-4
CDR3: CASSLTRENIDTQYF
DNA: TGTGCCAGCAGTTTAACCCGGGAGAATATAGATACGCAGTATTTT

size: .
D: .
J: TRBJ2-1
length: 16
V: TRBV4-1
CDR3: CASSQAGTHLGNEQFF
DNA: TGCGCCAGCAGCCAGGCCGGGACTCACCTGGGTAATGAGCAGTTCTTC

size: many
D: .
J: TRBJ1-1
length: 12
V: TRBV12-3/TRBV12-4
CDR3: CASQGRDTEAFF
DNA: TGTGCCAGTCAGGGCCGGGACACTGAAGCTTTCTTT

size: .
D: .
J: TRBJ2-7
length: 14
V: TRBV5-1
CDR3: CASSLAFRGYEQYF
DNA: TGCGCCAGCAGCTTGGCCTTCAGGGGTTACGAGCAGTACTTC

size: many
D: TRBD1
J: TRBJ2-5
length: 12
V: TRBV29-1
CDR3: CSVENRGQTQYF
DNA: TGCAGCGTTGAAAACAGGGGGCAGACCCAGTACTTC

size: few
D: TRBD2
J: TRBJ2-1
length: 16
V: TRBV19
CDR3: CASSTSTSGRAWEQFF
DNA: TGTGCCAGTAGCACTTCAACTAGCGGGAGGGCGTGGGAGCAGTTCTTC

size: .
D: .
J: TRBJ2-5
length: 12
V: TRBV5-5
CDR3: CASSSSVETQYF
DNA: TGTGCCAGCAGCTCCTCGGTCGAGACCCAGTACTTC

size: many
D: TRBD2
J: TRBJ2-3
length: 17
V: TRBV7-6
CDR3: CASSFTGTSGKPDTQYF
DNA: TGTGCCAGCAGCTTTACCGGGACTAGCGGGAAGCCAGATACGCAGTATTTT

size: .
D: TRBD1
J: TRBJ2-7
length: 18
V: TRBV11-2
CDR3: CASSLRDRGFGFSYEQYF
DNA: TGTGCCAGCAGCCTCCGGGACAGGGGATTCGGGTTCTCCTACGAGCAGTACTTC

size: few
D: TRBD2
J: TRBJ2-3
length: 14
V: TRBV11-2
CDR3: CASSLGLEDRTQYF
DNA: TGTGCCAGCAGCCTAGGACTAGAGGATCGTACGCAGTATTTT

size: few
D: TRBD2
J: TRBJ2-7
length: 14
V: TRBV25-1
CDR3: CASSPLAGDSEQYF
DNA: TGTGCCAGCAGTCCACTAGCGGGAGATTCTGAGCAGTACTTC

size: few
D: .
J: TRBJ2-3
length: 16
V: TRBV7-2
CDR3: CASSLLSGGRTDTQYF
DNA: TGTGCCAGCAGCTTGCTTTCAGGCGGGCGCACAGATACGCAGTATTTT

size: .
D: .
J: TRBJ2-3
length: 15
V: TRBV9
CDR3: CASSVAAGSTDTQYF
DNA: TGTGCCAGCAGCGTAGCGGCAGGGAGCACAGATACGCAGTATTTT

size: .
D: .
J: TRBJ2-4
length: 13
V: TRBV29-1
CDR3: CSVSRTADGIQYF
DNA: TGCAGCGTTTCTCGAACAGCCGACGGCATTCAGTACTTC

size: few
D: .
J: TRBJ2-1
length: 15
V: TRBV7-8
CDR3: CASLALEWGYNEQFF
DNA: TGTGCCAGCCTCGCACTAGAGTGGGGCTACAATGAGCAGTTCTTC

size: .
D: TRBD1
J: TRBJ1-5
length: 19
V: TRBV7-8
CDR3: CASSFHRPLMDREDQPQHF
DNA: TGTGCCAGCAGCTTTCACCGACCCCTTATGGACAGGGAGGATCAGCCCCAGCATTTT

size: .
D: .
J: TRBJ2-7
length: 19
V: TRBV3-1
CDR3: CASSARRWGRPQLNYEQHF
DNA: TGTGCCAGCAGCGCCCGGCGGTGGGGTAGGCCACAGCTTAATTACGAGCAGCACTTC

size: few
D: .
J: TRBJ2-1
length: 16
V: TRBV9
CDR3: CASSVSGGPSYNEQFF
DNA: TGTGCCAGCAGCGTATCTGGCGGACCCTCCTACAATGAGCAGTTCTTC

size: .
D: .
J: TRBJ2-6
length: 17
V: TRBV27
CDR3: CASSLGLARSGANVLTF
DNA: TGTGCCAGCAGTTTAGGTCTAGCGAGGTCTGGGGCCAACGTCCTGACTTTC

size: few
D: .
J: TRBJ2-7
length: 13
V: TRBV13
CDR3: CASSSQLLERWYF
DNA: TGTGCCAGCAGCTCTCAACTCCTCGAGAGGTGGTACTTC

size: many
D: .
J: TRBJ2-7
length: 15
V: TRBV5-1
CDR3: CASSLVRATIYEQYF
DNA: TGCGCCAGCAGCTTGGTGAGAGCCACCATCTACGAGCAGTACTTC

size: .
D: .
J: TRBJ2-1
length: 11
V: TRBV5-6
CDR3: CASSSDGEQFF
DNA: TGTGCCAGCAGCTCCGATGGAGAGCAGTTCTTC

size: .
D: .
J: TRBJ2-2
length: 14
V: TRBV29-1
CDR3: CSVGGVLGTGELFF
DNA: TGCAGCGTTGGAGGGGTTTTGGGCACCGGGGAGCTGTTTTTT

size: once
D: .
J: TRBJ2-1
length: 14
V: TRBV5-1
CDR3: CASSLGGTDNEQFF
DNA: TGCGCCAGCAGCTTGGGCGGGACCGACAATGAGCAGTTCTTC

size: .
D: TRBD2
J: TRBJ2-1
length: 15
V: TRBV2
CDR3: CASSNLAGLYNEQFF
DNA: TGTGCCAGCAGTAATCTAGCGGGGCTCTACAATGAGCAGTTCTTC

size: .
D: .
J: TRBJ1-4
length: 15
V: TRBV5-1
CDR3: CASKRSVGENEKLFF
DNA: TGCGCCAGCAAGAGGAGTGTTGGGGAGAATGAAAAACTGTTTTTT

size: many
D: .
J: TRBJ1-5
length: 14
V: TRBV20-1
CDR3: CSARAEAGGQPQHF
DNA: TGCAGTGCTAGAGCGGAGGCTGGCGGTCAGCCCCAGCATTTT

size: many
D: .
J: TRBJ2-4
length: 14
V: TRBV29-1
CDR3: CSGIPTREGNIQYF
DNA: TGCAGCGGCATCCCCACTAGGGAAGGGAACATTCAGTACTTC

size: few
D: TRBD2
J: TRBJ2-5
length: 15
V: TRBV6-5
CDR3: CASSYTSGIRETQYF
DNA: TGTGCCAGCAGTTACACTAGCGGGATTCGCGAGACCCAGTACTTC

size: few
D: .
J: TRBJ2-3
length: 16
V: TRBV5-6
CDR3: CASSPTYGQLGDTQYF
DNA: TGTGCCAGCAGCCCGACTTACGGCCAGCTAGGCGATACGCAGTATTTT

size: few
D: .
J: TRBJ2-7
length: 13
V: TRBV13
CDR3: CASSKLTYYEQYF
DNA: TGTGCCAGCAGCAAACTCACCTACTACGAGCAGTACTTC

size: .
D: TRBD1
J: TRBJ1-2
length: 13
V: TRBV20-1
CDR3: CSARADRAGSTTF
DNA: TGCAGTGCTAGAGCGGACAGGGCTGGTTCCACCACCTTC

size: .
D: .
J: TRBJ2-7
length: 14
V: TRBV27
CDR3: CASSLRGAGHEQYF
DNA: TGTGCCAGCAGTTTACGGGGGGCGGGTCACGAGCAGTACTTC

size: .
D: TRBD1
J: TRBJ1-2
length: 15
V: TRBV27
CDR3: CASSFFFGQGLGYTF
DNA: TGTGCCAGCAGTTTTTTTTTTGGACAGGGTCTTGGCTACACCTTC

size: .
D: .
J: TRBJ1-5
length: 13
V: TRBV5-6
CDR3: CASSLSGTAPQHF
DNA: TGTGCCAGCAGCTTGAGCGGGACCGCGCCCCAGCATTTT

size: few
D: .
J: TRBJ1-2
length: 11
V: TRBV12-3/TRBV12-4
CDR3: CASSTGYGYTF
DNA: TGTGCCAGCAGTACAGGGTATGGCTACACCTTC

size: few
D: .
J: TRBJ2-5
length: 16
V: TRBV7-8
CDR3: CASSLWRRADQETQYF
DNA: TGTGCCAGCAGCTTATGGCGGAGGGCCGACCAAGAGACCCAGTACTTC

size: .
D: .
J: TRBJ2-6
length: 20
V: TRBV5-1
CDR3: CASSLGSGTVVRSGANVLTF
DNA: TGCGCCAGCAGCTTGGGTTCCGGGACGGTTGTTCGCTCTGGGGCCAACGTCCTGACTTTC

size: few
D: TRBD2
J: TRBJ2-3
length: 17
V: TRBV7-2
CDR3: CASSLQKLAGAVDTQYF
DNA: TGTGCCAGCAGCTTGCAGAAGCTAGCGGGAGCTGTAGATACGCAGTATTTT

size: many
D: TRBD2
J: TRBJ2-7
length: 15
V: TRBV10-3
CDR3: CAISESPSGRGEQYF
DNA: TGTGCCATCAGTGAGTCGCCTAGCGGGAGGGGTGAGCAGTACTTC

size: many
D: .
J: TRBJ2-1
length: 15
V: TRBV12-3/TRBV12-4
CDR3: CASSIPGRAYNEQFF
DNA: TGTGCCAGCAGTATACCGGGCAGGGCTTACAATGAGCAGTTCTTC

size: few
D: TRBD2
J: TRBJ2-1
length: 12
V: TRBV20-1
CDR3: CSALLLAREQFF
DNA: TGCAGTGCTTTGCTACTAGCGAGGGAGCAGTTCTTC

size: few
D: TRBD2
J: TRBJ2-3
length: 17
V: TRBV7-9
CDR3: CASSFGLAGGRIDTQYF
DNA: TGTGCCAGCAGCTTCGGACTAGCGGGAGGGCGGATAGATACGCAGTATTTT

size: .
D: .
J: TRBJ1-4
length: 15
V: TRBV4-3
CDR3: CASSQDGYSNEKLFF
DNA: TGCGCCAGCAGCCAGGACGGATACTCTAATGAAAAACTGTTTTTT

size: few
D: TRBD2
J: TRBJ2-1
length: 17
V: TRBV7-9
CDR3: CASSLVPTREAINEQFF
DNA: TGTGCCAGCAGCTTAGTTCCCACCCGGGAGGCCATTAATGAGCAGTTCTTC

size: few
D: .
J: TRBJ2-7
length: 15
V: TRBV9
CDR3: CASSPHPYISYEQYF
DNA: TGTGCCAGCAGCCCACACCCGTATATCTCCTACGAGCAGTACTTC

size: .
D: .
J: TRBJ1-2
length: 13
V: TRBV10-3
CDR3: CAIPAQANYGYTF
DNA: TGTGCTATACCGGCGCAAGCTAACTATGGCTACACCTTC

size: .
D: TRBD2
J: TRBJ2-3
length: 17
V: TRBV13
CDR3: CASSFLLAGGRTDTQYF
DNA: TGTGCCAGCAGCTTTCTCCTAGCGGGAGGAAGAACAGATACGCAGTATTTT

size: .
D: TRBD1
J: TRBJ2-2
length: 15
V: TRBV9
CDR3: CASSADRVRTGELFF
DNA: TGTGCCAGCAGCGCGGACAGGGTGCGCACCGGGGAGCTGTTTTTT